This TCR beta chain was sequenced in a study of cytomegalovirus exposure and HLA in healthy donors. Study-wide results and caveats: Across donors, sequencing depth was assumed by presence/absence analyses to be roughly uniform. Later analysis suggested most CMV-associated TCR beta chains were HLA-restricted.

The PCR contained 60 Vbeta and 13 Jbeta primers. Original processing methods: As a later analysis found, there were about 80 million unique TCR beta chains, of which roughly 11 million were shared. Here immunoSEQ multiplex PCR was the method, and the copy in TCRdb shows in-frame clones only, minus some. V and J calls and clone size are those listed in that table; D and trimming were worked out from the DNA. Here the sample spans some 110,000 clones, 70% being singletons. The junction had 6 bases not matched to a gene; V was cut back by 1 base and J by 4 bases. In germline, CDR1 is SGHNT, CDR2 YYREEE (reference sequence). There are 15 residues in the CDR3. In regard to this clone: Its cognate antigen is unknown.

What was sequenced was PBMCs. The genes are TRBV5-4 and TRBJ1-2, with 8 bases identical to TRBD1. The TCR sequence derives from a man aged 25 to 40 in good health and CMV-seropositive. CDR3 in DNA: TGTGCCAGCAGCTTGCAGGGGGCAATCAGCTATGGCTACACCTTC. The encoded protein is CASSLQGAISYGYTF.